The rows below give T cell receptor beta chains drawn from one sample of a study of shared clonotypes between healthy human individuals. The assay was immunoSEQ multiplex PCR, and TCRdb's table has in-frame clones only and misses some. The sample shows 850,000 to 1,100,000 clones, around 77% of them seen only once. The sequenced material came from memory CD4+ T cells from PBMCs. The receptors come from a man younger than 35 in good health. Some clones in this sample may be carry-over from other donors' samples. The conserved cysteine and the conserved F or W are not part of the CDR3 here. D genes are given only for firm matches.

cdr3_aa: ASSDHDRSYEQY; j_call: TRBJ2-7; d_call: NA; v_call: TRBV5-1
cdr3_aa: AGGGRPTGGMF; j_call: TRBJ1-4; d_call: NA; v_call: TRBV28
cdr3_aa: ASYRGDYGYT; j_call: TRBJ1-2; d_call: NA; v_call: TRBV27
cdr3_aa: ASGQDRVNHEQY; j_call: TRBJ2-7; d_call: TRBD1; v_call: TRBV2
cdr3_aa: ASRVSNQPQH; j_call: TRBJ1-5; d_call: NA; v_call: TRBV27
cdr3_aa: SVEGSGGGEQF; j_call: TRBJ2-1; d_call: NA; v_call: TRBV29-1
cdr3_aa: ASSLNPSGGDSPLH; j_call: TRBJ1-6; d_call: NA; v_call: TRBV7-3
cdr3_aa: AISESLATNEKLF; j_call: TRBJ1-4; d_call: NA; v_call: TRBV10-3
cdr3_aa: ASRLDYPSTDTQY; j_call: TRBJ2-3; d_call: NA; v_call: TRBV12-2
cdr3_aa: ASSLVFSNQPQH; j_call: TRBJ1-5; d_call: NA; v_call: TRBV7-2
cdr3_aa: ASSSGRAEAF; j_call: TRBJ1-1; d_call: NA; v_call: TRBV5-1
cdr3_aa: ASSSGVGETQY; j_call: TRBJ2-5; d_call: NA; v_call: TRBV5-1
cdr3_aa: ASRRQGGTEAF; j_call: TRBJ1-1; d_call: TRBD1; v_call: TRBV28
cdr3_aa: ASSPSYYEQY; j_call: TRBJ2-7; d_call: NA; v_call: TRBV28
cdr3_aa: ASSLVAGRAGAGELF; j_call: TRBJ2-2; d_call: TRBD2; v_call: TRBV5-1
cdr3_aa: ASSLNSDYEQY; j_call: TRBJ2-7; d_call: NA; v_call: TRBV7-3
cdr3_aa: ASSLEPGRRTEAF; j_call: TRBJ1-1; d_call: NA; v_call: TRBV5-4
cdr3_aa: ASSHLDRETEAF; j_call: TRBJ1-1; d_call: TRBD1; v_call: TRBV23-1
cdr3_aa: ASSGAGRYTEAF; j_call: TRBJ1-1; d_call: NA; v_call: TRBV25-1
cdr3_aa: ASSPLGEGSSYEQY; j_call: TRBJ2-7; d_call: TRBD2; v_call: TRBV4-2
cdr3_aa: ASSPHGTSTAYEQY; j_call: TRBJ2-7; d_call: NA; v_call: TRBV28
cdr3_aa: ASSPRGTEGYT; j_call: TRBJ1-2; d_call: TRBD1; v_call: TRBV18
cdr3_aa: ASSLPRGYGYT; j_call: TRBJ1-2; d_call: NA; v_call: TRBV28
cdr3_aa: ASSPGTNSGNTIY; j_call: TRBJ1-3; d_call: NA; v_call: TRBV7-7
cdr3_aa: ASSSDRGLGNTIY; j_call: TRBJ1-3; d_call: TRBD1; v_call: TRBV9
cdr3_aa: ASSLGTFSYEQY; j_call: TRBJ2-7; d_call: NA; v_call: TRBV7-2
cdr3_aa: SVTGGWGMNTEAF; j_call: TRBJ1-1; d_call: TRBD1; v_call: TRBV29-1
cdr3_aa: ASSGSGGAGYT; j_call: TRBJ1-2; d_call: TRBD1; v_call: TRBV2
cdr3_aa: ASSYQGGQPQH; j_call: TRBJ1-5; d_call: NA; v_call: TRBV5-1
cdr3_aa: ASSLSSGIGTQY; j_call: TRBJ2-3; d_call: TRBD2; v_call: TRBV5-1
cdr3_aa: ASSGRLDNEQF; j_call: TRBJ2-1; d_call: NA; v_call: TRBV9
cdr3_aa: ASSGAPDQPQH; j_call: TRBJ1-5; d_call: NA; v_call: TRBV10-1
cdr3_aa: ASSLQGAGGYT; j_call: TRBJ1-2; d_call: TRBD1; v_call: TRBV28
cdr3_aa: ASSILRIGNTEAF; j_call: TRBJ1-1; d_call: NA; v_call: TRBV19
cdr3_aa: ASSYGGASYNEQF; j_call: TRBJ2-1; d_call: NA; v_call: TRBV6-6
cdr3_aa: ASSVERPDTQY; j_call: TRBJ2-3; d_call: NA; v_call: TRBV9
cdr3_aa: ASTSTSGANVLT; j_call: TRBJ2-6; d_call: NA; v_call: TRBV5-1
cdr3_aa: ASRAGTRNIQY; j_call: TRBJ2-4; d_call: NA; v_call: TRBV6-1
cdr3_aa: ASQGRGYEQY; j_call: TRBJ2-7; d_call: NA; v_call: TRBV28
cdr3_aa: ASSAGLAAFYEQY; j_call: TRBJ2-7; d_call: TRBD2; v_call: TRBV5-6
cdr3_aa: ASRLAAYEQY; j_call: TRBJ2-7; d_call: NA; v_call: TRBV2
cdr3_aa: ASSLLGEYNQPQH; j_call: TRBJ1-5; d_call: NA; v_call: TRBV28
cdr3_aa: ASSQIAGGPYEQY; j_call: TRBJ2-7; d_call: TRBD2; v_call: TRBV4-1
cdr3_aa: ASSDMGAYNTEAF; j_call: TRBJ1-1; d_call: NA; v_call: TRBV6-1
cdr3_aa: ASSTFLGGLNQPQH; j_call: TRBJ1-5; d_call: NA; v_call: TRBV19
cdr3_aa: ASSSGQGLQETQY; j_call: TRBJ2-5; d_call: TRBD1; v_call: TRBV19
cdr3_aa: ASSQRQGRDTQY; j_call: TRBJ2-3; d_call: NA; v_call: TRBV4-3
cdr3_aa: ASSSSDVNGAKNIQY; j_call: TRBJ2-4; d_call: NA; v_call: TRBV6-4
cdr3_aa: ASSETGYSNQPQH; j_call: TRBJ1-5; d_call: NA; v_call: TRBV2
cdr3_aa: ASSNLITSGRYVSDTQY; j_call: TRBJ2-3; d_call: TRBD2; v_call: TRBV7-2
cdr3_aa: ASSSLAGVGNEQF; j_call: TRBJ2-1; d_call: TRBD2; v_call: TRBV5-1
cdr3_aa: ASSLEGGGYT; j_call: TRBJ1-2; d_call: TRBD1; v_call: TRBV5-1
cdr3_aa: ASSLGGQGDGYT; j_call: TRBJ1-2; d_call: TRBD1; v_call: TRBV28
cdr3_aa: ASRNPGQTYT; j_call: TRBJ1-2; d_call: TRBD1; v_call: TRBV6-1
cdr3_aa: ASSQHGTGELF; j_call: TRBJ2-2; d_call: NA; v_call: TRBV19